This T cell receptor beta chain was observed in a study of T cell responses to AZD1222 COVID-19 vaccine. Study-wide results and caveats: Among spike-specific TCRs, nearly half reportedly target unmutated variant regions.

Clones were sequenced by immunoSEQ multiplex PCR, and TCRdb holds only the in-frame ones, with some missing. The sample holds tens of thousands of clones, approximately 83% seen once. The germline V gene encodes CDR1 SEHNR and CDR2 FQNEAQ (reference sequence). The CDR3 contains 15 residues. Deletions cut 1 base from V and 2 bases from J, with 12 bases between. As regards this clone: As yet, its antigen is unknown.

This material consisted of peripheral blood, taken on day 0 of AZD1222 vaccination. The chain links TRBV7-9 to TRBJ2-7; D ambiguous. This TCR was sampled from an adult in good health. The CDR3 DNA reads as TGTGCCAGCAGCTTAGACGAAACTAACCCCTACGAGCAGTACTTC. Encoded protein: CASSLDETNPYEQYF.